The sequence of this T cell receptor (beta chain) was determined in a study of T cell responses to AZD1222 COVID-19 vaccine. Study-level information: Pooling covered second doses at about 4 or about 12 weeks.

Clones were read by immunoSEQ multiplex PCR, and TCRdb kept only the in-frame ones, dropping some. The repertoire holds approximately 68,000 clones, with 70% to 90% as singletons. Germline trimming cut 7 bases from V and 3 bases from J; bases unmatched to any gene: 4. The CDR3 has 12 amino acids. The germline CDR1 and CDR2 sequences are GTSNPN and SVGIG (reference sequence). The TCR comes from an adult in good health. The chain is built from TRBV30 and TRBJ2-7; 9 bases agree with TRBD1. The source material was peripheral blood, sampled on day 0 of AZD1222 vaccination. CDR3 protein: CASTGGGYEQYF. The CDR3 nucleotides read TGTGCCTCTACAGGGGGCGGCTACGAGCAGTACTTC.